These 29 T cell receptor beta chains share one sample of origin, sequenced in a study of T cells in Graves' hyperthyroidism and ophthalmopathy. Researchers amplified the TCR beta CDR3 regions from RNA transcripts. RT-PCR in the first round (using the HTBI primer set) targeted the TCR CDR3. TCRdb reprocessed the multiplex PCR reads via MiXCR and lists one record per CDR3 protein. The data show 150,000 to 200,000 distinct CDR3 sequences, with just under 9.5% seen just once and over 20% held by the top ten. The specimen was blood. These receptors were taken from a woman younger than 35 with Graves' hyperthyroidism that later progressed to Graves' ophthalmopathy.

This clonotype has more than one count but fewer than ten. Here the CDR3 reads CASSVARGGRNNEQFF. The CDR3 bases are TGTGCCAGCAGCGTAGCTAGGGGGGGACGTAACAATGAGCAGTTCTTC. V and J are TRBV9 and TRBJ2-1; maybe TRBD2 (7 bases). CDR1 and CDR2 (germline): SGDLS, YYNGEE. This CDR3 region has 16 residues. V gave up 0 bases and J gave up 5 bases, with 15 bases separating them.

This clonotype showed up many times. The V gene is TRBV27, the J gene TRBJ1-2; TRBD1 is a possible D gene (6 bases). CDR3 length: 17 residues. V was clipped by 2 bases and J by 3 bases, with 19 bases between them. Germline lookup yields CDR1 MNHEY and CDR2 SMNVEV (reference sequence). The CDR3 reads CASSLRAPGAVDYGYTF. CDR3 in DNA: TGTGCCAGCAGTTTACGGGCCCCGGGGGCAGTGGACTATGGCTACACCTTC.

There are many counts of this clonotype. The chain joins TRBV7-3 to TRBJ2-3, with D unresolved. Germline CDR1 and CDR2: SGHTA and FQGTGA. V was pared by 3 bases and J by 2 bases, with 9 bases between. The CDR3 has 14 residues. The CDR3 loop reads CASSLVGPTDTQYF. CDR3 DNA: TGTGCCAGCAGCTTGGTCGGACCCACAGATACGCAGTATTTT.

The V and J genes are TRBV13 and TRBJ2-5, with TRBD2 identical over 9 bases. Losses at the gene ends were 5 bases for V and 5 bases for J; bases not matched to a gene: 12. Germline CDR1 is PRHDT and CDR2 is FYEKMQ (reference sequence). This CDR3 is 16 amino acids long. The CDR3 protein is CASSPSLAGVGETQYF. For the CDR3, the DNA is TGTGCCAGCAGCCCATCTTTAGCGGGGGTTGGGGAGACCCAGTACTTC.

This clonotype appeared many times. The rearrangement links TRBV2 to TRBJ2-3, with a weak D call TRBD2 (5 bases). There are 15 residues in the CDR3. CDR1 SNHLY and CDR2 FYNNEI come from the germline V gene. V lost 5 bases to trimming and J lost 1 base, with 13 bases between them. The CDR3 reads CASSPILDGTDTQYF. CDR3 DNA: TGTGCCAGCAGTCCCATACTAGACGGCACAGATACGCAGTATTTT.

The sample holds many counts of this clonotype. The chain recombines TRBV7-3 with TRBJ2-6, with TRBD1 as a possible D gene (6 bases). This CDR3 spans 18 amino acids. CDR1 and CDR2 (germline): SGHTA, FQGTGA. Trimming took 5 bases from V and 0 from J, leaving 17 bases between them. CDR3 coding DNA: TGTGCCAGCAGCGTCGAAAGGGGGTCTCGCTCTGGGGCCAACGTCCTGACTTTC. This codes for CASSVERGSRSGANVLTF.

This clonotype was counted many times. The V call is TRBV15, the J call TRBJ2-5; 9 bases line up with TRBD1. CDR3 size: 16 residues. The germline V gene encodes CDR1 LNHNV and CDR2 YYDKDF (reference sequence). V was pared by 2 bases and J by 4 bases, with 8 bases of the junction left unmatched. The CDR3 is CATSRPTGQGSETQYF. DNA for the CDR3: TGTGCCACCAGCAGACCTACTGGACAGGGGTCAGAGACCCAGTACTTC.

This clonotype occurred many times. The chain carries TRBV18 and TRBJ2-1; D is ambiguous. The V end lost 5 bases, the J end lost 8 bases, and 10 bases lay between the germline ends. Germline V CDR1 and CDR2: KGHSH, LQKENI. CDR3 length: 12 residues. CDR3 sequence: CASSNEGYEQFF. In DNA, the CDR3 is TGTGCCAGCTCAAACGAAGGGTATGAGCAGTTCTTC.

The rearrangement joins TRBV3-1 to TRBJ2-1; 8 nucleotides align to TRBD2. The germline V gene has CDR1 LGHDT and CDR2 YNNKEL (reference sequence). The V and J ends lost 4 bases and 0 bases, in that order; junction bases with no gene match: 5. The CDR3 length is 16 residues. CDR3 DNA sequence: TGTGCCAGCAGCCTCCGGGGGGGCGCCTCCTACAATGAGCAGTTCTTC. Translated, it gives CASSLRGGASYNEQFF.

Many counts were recorded for this clonotype. The chain couples TRBV9 to TRBJ2-5; TRBD1 matches at 9 bases. V shed 4 bases and J 5 bases; nucleotides not matched to a gene: 6. Germline V gives CDR1 SGDLS, CDR2 YYNGEE. The CDR3 runs to 14 residues. In nucleotides, the CDR3 is TGTGCCAGCAGCCCGGGACAGGGATATGAGACCCAGTACTTC. Amino acid sequence: CASSPGQGYETQYF.

The rearrangement joins TRBV7-9 to TRBJ2-3; 9 bases line up with TRBD2. The germline CDR1 and CDR2 sequences are SEHNR and FQNEAQ (reference sequence). This CDR3 comprises 18 residues. After removal of 5 bases from V and 4 bases from J, the junction contained 16 bases not matched to a gene. The CDR3 loop is CASSAGRGGGPEADTQYF. The CDR3 bases are TGTGCCAGCAGCGCTGGGCGGGGGGGGGGGCCGGAGGCAGATACGCAGTATTTT.

This clonotype was picked up many times. The chain couples TRBV2 to TRBJ2-1; D not resolved. The CDR3 totals 14 residues. Germline CDR1 is SNHLY and CDR2 is FYNNEI. Trimming cost V 3 bases and J 10 bases, with 16 bases left between them. The CDR3 sequence: CASSDSPETDEQFF. The CDR3 region has the DNA TGTGCCAGCAGTGATAGCCCAGAGACTGACGAGCAGTTCTTC. The variable domain in full, with the rest retrieved from reference TRBV2 and TRBJ2-1, is EPEVTQTPSHQVTQMGQEVILRCVPISNHLYFYWYRQILGQKVEFLVSFYNNEISEKSEIFDDQFSVERPDGSNFTLKIRSTKLEDSAMYFCASSDSPETDEQFFGPGTRLTVL.

This chain links TRBV4-1 with TRBJ1-3; D is uncertain. Trimming cost V 0 bases and J 2 bases, with 8 bases left between them. The germline V gene has CDR1 MGHRA and CDR2 YSYEKL. The CDR3 contains 15 residues. Here the CDR3 DNA reads TGCGCCAGCAGCCAAGATTTAACCACTGGAAACACCATATATTTT. It yields the protein CASSQDLTTGNTIYF.

Many counts were recorded for this clonotype. The rearrangement links TRBV7-9 to TRBJ2-2, with 12 bases aligning to TRBD2. CDR3 size: 18 residues. V shed 6 bases, J shed 0 bases, and the junction held 8 bases outside the gene matches. Germline V gene sequence: CDR1 SEHNR, CDR2 FQNEAQ (reference sequence). The CDR3 loop is CASRAGLAGIANTGELFF. As DNA, the CDR3 is TGTGCCAGCAGAGCCGGACTAGCGGGGATAGCGAACACCGGGGAGCTGTTTTTT.

There are many counts of this clonotype. This chain joins TRBV7-6 and TRBJ1-1; D call uncertain. V shed 5 bases and J shed 7 bases, with 17 bases lying between them. Germline V gene lookup returns CDR1 SGHVS and CDR2 FNYEAQ. There are 14 residues in the CDR3. CDR3 coding DNA: TGTGCCAGCAGCCCAGGAGGACGGCCGAATGAAGCTTTCTTT. This translates into CASSPGGRPNEAFF.

The chain links TRBV20-1 to TRBJ1-6, with 9 bases matching TRBD1. Germline V lookup: CDR1 DFQATT, CDR2 SNEGSKA (reference sequence). V gave up 0 bases and J gave up 9 bases; unmatched junction bases: 3. The CDR3 contains 14 residues. The CDR3 nucleotides read TGCAGTGCTAGAGAGGGGACAGGGTTTTCACCCCTCCACTTT. Encoded protein: CSAREGTGFSPLHF.

In this sample, this clonotype turned up many times. This chain joins TRBV20-1 and TRBJ1-1, with no clear D. From germline, CDR1 is DFQATT and CDR2 SNEGSKA (reference sequence). Between the trimmed V and J ends, which lost 0 bases and 5 bases, there was a span of 4 bases. This CDR3 is 11 amino acids long. Written as DNA, the CDR3 is TGCAGTGCTAGAGATGTAACTGAAGCTTTCTTT. Protein: CSARDVTEAFF.

The table lists this clonotype with many counts. The V and J genes are TRBV7-8 and TRBJ1-1; D gene unclear. CDR1 and CDR2 (germline): SGHVS, FQNEAQ. V was clipped by 5 bases and J by 4 bases, with 11 bases between them. The CDR3 loop spans 13 amino acids. The CDR3 reads CASSQAPGTEAFF. For the CDR3, the DNA is TGTGCCAGCAGCCAGGCCCCAGGCACTGAAGCTTTCTTT.

Many counts were recorded for this clonotype. The chain carries TRBV28 and TRBJ1-2; no clear D. The V gene's germline CDR1 is MDHEN and CDR2 SYDVKM. Trimming removed 6 bases from V and 2 bases from J, with 10 bases in between. The CDR3 spans 13 residues. Here the CDR3 DNA reads TGTGCCAGCAGCCATGACACCAACTATGGCTACACCTTC. It is translated as CASSHDTNYGYTF.

This clonotype was recorded many times. The V call is TRBV28, the J call TRBJ1-2; D ambiguous. The CDR3 consists of 11 residues. Trimming left V 6 bases short and J 3 bases short, with 5 bases between. Germline CDR1 is MDHEN and CDR2 is SYDVKM. CDR3: CASRTDYGYTF. CDR3 DNA: TGTGCCAGCAGGACCGACTATGGCTACACCTTC.

The table lists this clonotype with many counts. V usage is TRBV20-1 and J usage is TRBJ2-7; D unresolved. Deletions cut 1 base from V and 0 bases from J, with 4 bases between. CDR1 and CDR2 (germline): DFQATT, SNEGSKA (reference sequence). The CDR3 loop spans 12 amino acids. Written as DNA, the CDR3 is TGCAGTGCTAGAGGGAGCTCCTACGAGCAGTACTTC. As protein: CSARGSSYEQYF.

The V call is TRBV5-6, the J call TRBJ1-5, with D tentatively TRBD1 (5 bases). This CDR3 is 15 amino acids long. Trimming left V 0 bases short and J 0 bases short, with 7 bases between. Germline V CDR1 and CDR2: SGHDT, YYEEEE. The DNA of the CDR3 is TGTGCCAGCAGCTTGGGGGGGATTAGCAATCAGCCCCAGCATTTT. It codes for CASSLGGISNQPQHF. Filled out from reference TRBV5-6 and TRBJ1-5, the complete variable domain reads DAGVTQSPTHLIKTRGQQVTLRCSPKSGHDTVSWYQQALGQGPQFIFQYYEEEERQRGNFPDRFSGHQFPNYSSELNVNALLLGDSALYLCASSLGGISNQPQHFGDGTRLSIL.

This chain links TRBV4-1 with TRBJ2-7, with 9 bases aligning to TRBD1. Germline-derived CDR1 and CDR2 are MGHRA and YSYEKL. CDR3 length: 15 amino acids. V was pared by 3 bases and J by 1 base, with 4 bases of the junction left unmatched. DNA of the CDR3: TGCGCCAGCAGCCACCCGACAGGGGGTTCCTACGAGCAGTACTTC. Amino acids: CASSHPTGGSYEQYF.

This clonotype was recorded at least ten times. This chain uses TRBV20-1 with TRBJ1-5; 9 nucleotides agree with TRBD1. This CDR3 has 18 amino acids. Germline V gene sequence: CDR1 DFQATT, CDR2 SNEGSKA (reference sequence). With 0 bases clipped from V and 2 bases from J, the junction kept 11 bases outside the gene matches. The CDR3 loop is CSARERGQGTFGNQPQHF. In DNA, the CDR3 is TGCAGTGCTAGAGAAAGGGGACAGGGCACATTCGGCAATCAGCCCCAGCATTTT.

This clonotype was counted many times. The chain links TRBV20-1 to TRBJ2-7; D tentatively fits TRBD1 or TRBD2 (5 bases each). Trimming cost V 5 bases and J 1 base, with 21 bases left between them. Per germline, CDR1 DFQATT and CDR2 SNEGSKA (reference sequence). This CDR3 region has 16 residues. CDR3 sequence reads: CSASTGTSVRSYEQYF. CDR3 coding DNA: TGCAGTGCTTCAACCGGGACCTCGGTCAGGTCCTACGAGCAGTACTTC.

This clonotype was seen at least ten times. The chain recombines TRBV6-1 with TRBJ2-3, with TRBD1 identical over 8 bases. This CDR3 has 15 residues. CDR1 is MNHNS and CDR2 is SASEGT in the germline V gene. V was pared by 6 bases and J by 2 bases, with 7 bases of the junction left unmatched. CDR3 residues: CASRNRGSLTDTQYF. The CDR3 DNA reads TGTGCCAGCAGAAACAGGGGGTCCCTCACAGATACGCAGTATTTT.

The V gene is TRBV24-1, the J gene TRBJ2-7; D ambiguous. The V end lost 5 bases, the J end lost 4 bases, and 14 bases lay between the germline ends. CDR3 length: 14 residues. Germline CDR1 KGHDR, CDR2 SFDVKD. This CDR3 is CATSGEAMIYEQYV. The CDR3 DNA is TGTGCCACCAGTGGTGAGGCGATGATTTACGAGCAGTACGTC.

The rearrangement joins TRBV19 to TRBJ2-4; the D is unclear. In germline, CDR1 is LNHDA, CDR2 SQIVND (reference sequence). Trimming took 3 bases from V and 0 from J, leaving 9 bases between them. This CDR3 contains 15 residues. The chain's CDR3 is CASSIPGEAKNIQYF. Here the CDR3 DNA reads TGTGCCAGTAGTATTCCGGGTGAAGCCAAAAACATTCAGTACTTC.

The table lists this clonotype with many counts. The chain combines TRBV7-9 with TRBJ2-7; D possibly corresponds to TRBD1 (6 bases). The CDR3 totals 16 residues. Trimming removed 5 bases from V and 4 bases from J, with 21 bases in between. Germline-derived CDR1 and CDR2 are SEHNR and FQNEAQ (reference sequence). The CDR3 bases are TGTGCCAGCAGCCATAATTCGGCAGGGGACCCGTACGAGCAGTACTTC. Amino acids: CASSHNSAGDPYEQYF.